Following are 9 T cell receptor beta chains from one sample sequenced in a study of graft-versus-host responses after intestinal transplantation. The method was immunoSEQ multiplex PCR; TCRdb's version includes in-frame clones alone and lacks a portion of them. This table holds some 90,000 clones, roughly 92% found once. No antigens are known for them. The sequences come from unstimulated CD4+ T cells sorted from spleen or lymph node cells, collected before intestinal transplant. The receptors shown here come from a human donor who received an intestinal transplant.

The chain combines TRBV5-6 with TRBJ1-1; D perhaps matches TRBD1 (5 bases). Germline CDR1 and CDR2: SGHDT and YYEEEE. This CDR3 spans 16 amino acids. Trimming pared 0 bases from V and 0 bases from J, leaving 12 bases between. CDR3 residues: CASSLAGGFMNTEAFF. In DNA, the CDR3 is TGTGCCAGCAGCTTGGCGGGGGGGTTCATGAACACTGAAGCTTTCTTT. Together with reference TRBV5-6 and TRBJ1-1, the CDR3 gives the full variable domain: DAGVTQSPTHLIKTRGQQVTLRCSPKSGHDTVSWYQQALGQGPQFIFQYYEEEERQRGNFPDRFSGHQFPNYSSELNVNALLLGDSALYLCASSLAGGFMNTEAFFGQGTRLTVV.

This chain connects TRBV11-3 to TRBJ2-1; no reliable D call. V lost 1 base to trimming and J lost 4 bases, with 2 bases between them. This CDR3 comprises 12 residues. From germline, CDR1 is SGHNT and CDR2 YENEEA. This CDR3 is CASSLGYNEQFF. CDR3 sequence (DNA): TGTGCCAGCAGCTTAGGGTACAATGAGCAGTTCTTC. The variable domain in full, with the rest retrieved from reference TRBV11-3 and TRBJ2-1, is EAGVVQSPRYKIIEKKQPVAFWCNPISGHNTLYWYLQNLGQGPELLIRYENEEAVDDSQLPKDRFSAERLKGVDSTLKIQPAELGDSAVYLCASSLGYNEQFFGPGTRLTVL.

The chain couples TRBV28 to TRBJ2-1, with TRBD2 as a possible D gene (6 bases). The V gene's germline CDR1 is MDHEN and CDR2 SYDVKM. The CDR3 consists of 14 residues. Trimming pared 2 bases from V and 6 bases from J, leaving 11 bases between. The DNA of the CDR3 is TGTGCCAGCAGTTTAGGGGTAGCGGCCAATGAGCAGTTCTTC. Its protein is CASSLGVAANEQFF. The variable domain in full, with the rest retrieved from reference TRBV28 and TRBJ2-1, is DVKVTQSSRYLVKRTGEKVFLECVQDMDHENMFWYRQDPGLGLRLIYFSYDVKMKEKGDIPEGYSVSREKKERFSLILESASTNQTSMYLCASSLGVAANEQFFGPGTRLTVL.

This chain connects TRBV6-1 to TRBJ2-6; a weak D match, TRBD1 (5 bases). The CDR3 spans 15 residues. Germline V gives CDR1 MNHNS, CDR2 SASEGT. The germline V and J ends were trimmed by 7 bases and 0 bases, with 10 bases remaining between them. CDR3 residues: CASISGISGANVLTF. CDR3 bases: TGTGCCAGCATTTCAGGGATCTCTGGGGCCAACGTCCTGACTTTC.

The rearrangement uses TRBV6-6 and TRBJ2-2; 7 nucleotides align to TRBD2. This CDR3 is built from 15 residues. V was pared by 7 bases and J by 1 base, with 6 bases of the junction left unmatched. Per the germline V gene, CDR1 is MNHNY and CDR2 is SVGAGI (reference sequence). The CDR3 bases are TGTGCCAGCAATGGATTAGCGGGGAACACCGGGGAGCTGTTTTTT. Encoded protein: CASNGLAGNTGELFF.

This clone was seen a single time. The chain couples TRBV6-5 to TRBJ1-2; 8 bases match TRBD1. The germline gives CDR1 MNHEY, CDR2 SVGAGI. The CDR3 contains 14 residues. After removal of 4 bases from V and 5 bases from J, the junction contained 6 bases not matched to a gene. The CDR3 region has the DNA TGTGCCAGCAGTTCCCGGACAGGGAGTTATGGCTACACCTTC. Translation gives CASSSRTGSYGYTF.

The CDR3 loop reads CAPGAGRRCEETQYF. The CDR3 nucleotides are TGCGCCCCAGGGGCGGGGAGACGGTGTGAAGAGACCCAGTACTTC. The J gene is TRBJ2-5, the V gene TRBV10-2, with D perhaps matching TRBD1 or TRBD2 (6 bases each). CDR3 length: 15 residues. From germline, CDR1 is WSHSY and CDR2 SAAADI. Trimming removed 11 bases from V and 3 bases from J, with 22 bases in between.

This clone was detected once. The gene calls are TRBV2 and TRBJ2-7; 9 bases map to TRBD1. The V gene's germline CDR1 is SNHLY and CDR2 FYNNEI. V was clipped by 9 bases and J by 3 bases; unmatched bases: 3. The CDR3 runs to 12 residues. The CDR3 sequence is CASTGGFYEQYF. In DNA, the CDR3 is TGTGCCAGTACAGGGGGCTTCTACGAGCAGTACTTC.

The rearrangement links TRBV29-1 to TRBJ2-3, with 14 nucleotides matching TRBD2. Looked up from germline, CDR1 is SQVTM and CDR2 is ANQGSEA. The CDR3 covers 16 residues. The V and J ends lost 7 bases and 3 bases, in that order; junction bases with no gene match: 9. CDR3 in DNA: TGCAGCGGCACCCCGGGACTAGCGGGAGCGACAGATACGCAGTATTTT. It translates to CSGTPGLAGATDTQYF.